These 11 T cell receptor beta chains came from one sample sequenced in a study of tumor-infiltrating lymphocytes in primary liver carcinoma. Priming with a constant-region primer yielded TCR beta cDNA from roughly 500 ng total RNA. The TCR beta library was amplified through three nested multiplex PCR rounds in a modified ARM-PCR procedure. Researchers ran the first two PCR rounds for around 10 cycles each with TRBV1-TRBV30 forward primers and a C-beta reverse primer. TCRdb itself ran the multiplex PCR reads through MiXCR, one entry per CDR3 protein. This sample has over 100,000 distinct CDR3 sequences; roughly 70% occur once, and the top ten carry 7.5% to 10%. Co-extracted RNA and DNA came from roughly 20-30 mg of unsorted bulk tissue. The sequenced sample consisted of tumor-adjacent normal liver tissue. The source of these receptors is a woman in her sixties or seventies with primary liver carcinoma and hepatitis B virus infection.

About this clonotype: A read error may account for a junction end that differs from germline. J is TRBJ1-4 and V is TRBV6-5; D ambiguous. The length of the CDR3 is 16 residues. Germline CDR1 is MNHEY and CDR2 is SVGAGI. CDR3: CASSSAEQSSLKKLFF. DNA of the CDR3: TGTGCCAGTAGTTCTGCCGAACAGTCCTCCCTAAAAAAACTGTTTTTT.

As concerns this clonotype: Being one base from a much bigger clone, this may be a read error. Because the CDR3 is missing its conserved closing phenylalanine or tryptophan, this is likely a read error. The chain links TRBV28 to TRBJ2-4, with TRBD2 matching 8 bases. This CDR3 spans 14 amino acids. CDR1 is MDHEN and CDR2 is SYDVKM in the germline V gene. V shed 5 bases, J shed 1 base, and the junction held 1 base outside the gene matches. CDR3 DNA: TGTGCCAGCAGTCGGGGGGGGGCCAAAAACATTCAGTACTTA. This gives the protein CASSRGGAKNIQYL.

This clonotype was seen just once. A read error is possible here, since a much larger clone lies one base away. The rearrangement links TRBV7-9 to TRBJ2-7, with 7 bases matching TRBD2. Germline V gene data show CDR1 as SEHNR and CDR2 as FQNEAQ (reference sequence). The CDR3 spans 17 residues. Trimming removed 5 bases from V and 3 bases from J; junction bases left unmatched: 16. CDR3 sequence: CASSPLLGLGGYYEQYF. The CDR3 DNA is TGTGCCAGCAGCCCTCTTCTAGGACTAGGAGGCTACTACGAGCAGTACTTC. Drawing the rest from reference TRBV7-9 and TRBJ2-7, the complete variable domain is DTGVSQNPRHKITKRGQNVTFRCDPISEHNRLYWYRQTLGQGPEFLTYFQNEAQLEKSRLLSDRFSAERPKGSFSTLEIQRTEQGDSAMYLCASSPLLGLGGYYEQYFGPGTRLTVT.

This clonotype was observed at least ten times. The V gene is TRBV28, the J gene TRBJ2-7; the D gene could be TRBD1 or TRBD2 (5 bases each). V was pared by 7 bases and J by 5 bases, with 15 bases between. Germline CDR1 reads MDHEN; CDR2 reads SYDVKM. The CDR3 spans 13 residues. Here the CDR3 DNA reads TGTGCCAGCAATACGTTGGGACGAAACGAGCAGTACTTC. Translation gives CASNTLGRNEQYF.

The V and J genes are TRBV28 and TRBJ2-3; possibly TRBD2 for D (6 bases). This CDR3 is 16 amino acids long. Germline V gene sequence: CDR1 MDHEN, CDR2 SYDVKM. V was trimmed by 7 bases and J by 2 bases, leaving 19 bases between them. The CDR3 loop is CASNFRGSGFTDTQYF. CDR3 DNA sequence: TGTGCCAGCAATTTTAGAGGAAGCGGGTTCACAGATACGCAGTATTTT. The full variable domain, its missing parts supplied by reference TRBV28 and TRBJ2-3, is DVKVTQSSRYLVKRTGEKVFLECVQDMDHENMFWYRQDPGLGLRLIYFSYDVKMKEKGDIPEGYSVSREKKERFSLILESASTNQTSMYLCASNFRGSGFTDTQYFGPGTRLTVL.

The rearrangement links TRBV3-1 to TRBJ1-1, with a possible D match to TRBD1 (5 bases). Trimming pared 2 bases from V and 3 bases from J, leaving 19 bases between. Germline-derived CDR1 and CDR2 are LGHDT and YNNKEL (reference sequence). The CDR3 covers 17 residues. CDR3 amino acids: CASSQPYWGEGDTEAFF. In DNA form, the CDR3 reads TGTGCCAGCAGCCAACCCTACTGGGGGGAAGGGGACACTGAAGCTTTCTTT.

This rearrangement joins TRBV6-1 to TRBJ1-2; maybe TRBD1 (6 bases). The CDR3 spans 11 residues. The germline CDR1 and CDR2 sequences are MNHNS and SASEGT. The CDR3 DNA reads as TGTACCATCCGTTCAGGGGTTGGCTACACCTTC. Translation: CTIRSGVGYTF.

The chain employs TRBV29-1 and TRBJ2-2, with no clear D. Deletions cut 8 bases from V and 0 bases from J, with 16 bases between. Germline V gives CDR1 SQVTM, CDR2 ANQGSEA. The CDR3 length is 15 residues. CDR3 bases: TGCAGCACCATGGACGGGCTAACGAACACCGGGGAGCTGTTTTTT. This codes for CSTMDGLTNTGELFF.

Note on this clonotype: This may arise from a read error, as a much more abundant clone is one base away. This chain links TRBV5-4 with TRBJ1-1; TRBD1 is a possible D gene (6 bases). The CDR3 runs 15 residues. V dropped 1 base and J dropped 6 bases, with 16 bases sitting between them. Germline assignment: CDR1 SGHNT and CDR2 YYREEE (reference sequence). The CDR3 region has the DNA TGTGCCAGCAGCTTGCGACGGGGGGCTGAGGCTGAAGCTTTCTTT. Translating gives CASSLRRGAEAEAFF.

As regards this clonotype: One end of the junction does not line up with germline, which may come from a read error. The V gene is TRBV11-2, the J gene TRBJ2-1, with D perhaps assigned TRBD1 or TRBD2 (5 bases each). CDR3 length equals 15 residues. The V gene's germline CDR1 is SGHAT and CDR2 FQNNGV. CDR3 sequence: CASSSTRGRYNEQPF. The CDR3 nucleotides are TGTGCCAGCAGCTCCACTAGGGGAAGGTACAATGAGCAGCCCTTC.

This clonotype is labeled as medium-sized (0.01 to 0.1%). The chain is built from TRBV11-2 and TRBJ2-3; no definite D call. This CDR3 is built from 14 residues. Trimming left V 0 bases short and J 3 bases short, with 7 bases between. Looked up from germline, CDR1 is SGHAT and CDR2 is FQNNGV. The CDR3 loop reads CASSLDRETDTQYF. The CDR3 DNA follows: TGTGCCAGCAGCTTAGATCGAGAGACAGATACGCAGTATTTT.